This T cell receptor (beta chain) comes out of a study of T-cell reconstitution after alpha-beta-depleted transplantation in children. The TCRbeta library was prepared with unique molecular identifiers. TCRdb passed the PCR reads through MiXCR, listing each CDR3 protein once. The sample shows about 480,000 distinct CDR3 sequences, around 12% of them seen only once. In germline, CDR1 is MNHEY, CDR2 SVGEGT. V shed 6 bases and J 5 bases; nucleotides not matched to a gene: 12. The CDR3 runs 16 residues. Sequencing was performed on PBMCs from the stem cell graft donor, taken from the stem cell graft. The clonotype was recovered from a human donor who donated a stem cell graft to a child with combined immunodeficiency. V is TRBV6-2 or TRBV6-3 and J is TRBJ2-2; the match to TRBD2 covers 7 bases. The CDR3 nucleotides read TGTGCCAGCAGGCCAGGACTAGTGAGGAAAACCGGGGAGCTGTTTTTT. This translates into CASRPGLVRKTGELFF.